The rows below give T cell receptor beta chains drawn from one sample of a study of T cell repertoires in cytomegalovirus infection. TCRdb re-analysed the reads in MiXCR, keeping a single row per CDR3 protein. The repertoire has 480,000 or so distinct CDR3 sequences, about 11% of them found once; the top ten carry about a tenth. Input material: PBMCs. All receptors come from a human donor in good health (CMV status not recorded). Some clones in this sample may be carry-over from other donors' samples. Both conserved end residues are part of each CDR3. The order of the fields is J gene, D gene, V gene, clone size, CDR3 protein, CDR3 DNA. A D gene is named only where the DNA matches it firmly. The size of a clone is reported for some rows only, either as once, few or many, or as a class for expanded clones.

j_gene: TRBJ1-5
d_gene: .
v_gene: TRBV28
abundance: .
CDR3aa: CASSLEFGRPQHF
CDR3nt: TGTGCCAGCAGTTTAGAGTTTGGGAGGCCCCAGCATTTT

j_gene: TRBJ2-2
d_gene: TRBD2
v_gene: TRBV28
abundance: many
CDR3aa: CASTRVRGGTSAGGELFF
CDR3nt: TGTGCCAGCACCCGAGTGCGTGGTGGGACTAGCGCGGGCGGGGAGCTGTTTTTT

j_gene: TRBJ1-6
d_gene: .
v_gene: TRBV6-6
abundance: many
CDR3aa: CASRPARGTDSPLHF
CDR3nt: TGTGCCAGCAGACCCGCGAGGGGGACCGATTCACCCCTCCACTTT

j_gene: TRBJ1-2
d_gene: TRBD1
v_gene: TRBV24-1
abundance: many
CDR3aa: CATSDYRDRVGYTF
CDR3nt: TGTGCCACCAGTGACTATCGGGACAGGGTTGGCTACACCTTC

j_gene: TRBJ2-1
d_gene: TRBD2
v_gene: TRBV20-1
abundance: .
CDR3aa: CSAMTSGINVGEQFF
CDR3nt: TGCAGTGCGATGACTAGCGGGATAAATGTCGGTGAGCAGTTCTTC

j_gene: TRBJ1-4
d_gene: .
v_gene: TRBV11-2
abundance: many
CDR3aa: CASTLAGGGSEKLFF
CDR3nt: TGTGCCAGCACCCTCGCGGGGGGGGGTAGTGAAAAACTGTTTTTT

j_gene: TRBJ2-7
d_gene: TRBD2
v_gene: TRBV19
abundance: .
CDR3aa: CASHGRAGSYEQYF
CDR3nt: TGTGCCAGTCATGGGAGGGCCGGCTCCTACGAGCAGTACTTC

j_gene: TRBJ1-2
d_gene: .
v_gene: TRBV6-6
abundance: .
CDR3aa: CASSYSTGARGYTF
CDR3nt: TGTGCCAGCAGTTACTCGACGGGGGCTAGGGGCTACACCTTC

j_gene: TRBJ1-5
d_gene: .
v_gene: TRBV7-6
abundance: many
CDR3aa: CASSLGVRGRDNQPQHF
CDR3nt: TGTGCCAGCAGCTTAGGGGTGAGGGGCAGGGATAATCAGCCCCAGCATTTT

j_gene: TRBJ2-7
d_gene: .
v_gene: TRBV11-2
abundance: many
CDR3aa: CASSKTGRRPYEQYF
CDR3nt: TGTGCCAGCAGTAAGACGGGCCGGAGGCCCTACGAGCAGTACTTC

j_gene: TRBJ2-7
d_gene: .
v_gene: TRBV29-1
abundance: many
CDR3aa: CSVVGTYPYEQYF
CDR3nt: TGCAGCGTTGTGGGGACATATCCTTACGAGCAGTACTTC

j_gene: TRBJ2-1
d_gene: TRBD2
v_gene: TRBV19
abundance: many
CDR3aa: CASSISGAGGHEQFF
CDR3nt: TGTGCCAGTAGTATAAGTGGAGCGGGGGGGCATGAGCAGTTCTTC

j_gene: TRBJ2-1
d_gene: .
v_gene: TRBV12-3/TRBV12-4
abundance: many
CDR3aa: CASSLGPGGGNNEQFF
CDR3nt: TGTGCCAGCAGTTTAGGGCCGGGGGGCGGCAACAATGAGCAGTTCTTC

j_gene: TRBJ2-3
d_gene: .
v_gene: TRBV29-1
abundance: many
CDR3aa: CSVQVGSSTDTQYF
CDR3nt: TGCAGCGTCCAAGTTGGTTCTAGCACAGATACGCAGTATTTT

j_gene: TRBJ2-3
d_gene: TRBD2
v_gene: TRBV20-1
abundance: few
CDR3aa: CSASRTSGRTDTQYF
CDR3nt: TGCAGTGCTAGCCGGACTAGCGGCCGCACAGATACGCAGTATTTT

j_gene: TRBJ2-7
d_gene: .
v_gene: TRBV5-1
abundance: many
CDR3aa: CASSTVNSDEQYF
CDR3nt: TGCGCCAGCAGTACAGTTAACTCCGACGAGCAGTACTTC

j_gene: TRBJ2-3
d_gene: .
v_gene: TRBV5-1
abundance: many
CDR3aa: CASSLDDADTQYF
CDR3nt: TGCGCCAGCAGCTTGGATGACGCAGATACGCAGTATTTT

j_gene: TRBJ1-6
d_gene: .
v_gene: TRBV6-1
abundance: many
CDR3aa: CASSTLGGVPYNSPLHF
CDR3nt: TGTGCCAGCAGTACACTGGGAGGGGTGCCCTATAATTCACCCCTCCACTTT

j_gene: TRBJ2-1
d_gene: TRBD2
v_gene: TRBV7-3
abundance: many
CDR3aa: CASSRSGGAVNEQFF
CDR3nt: TGTGCCAGCAGCCGCAGCGGGGGGGCCGTAAATGAGCAGTTCTTC

j_gene: TRBJ1-2
d_gene: .
v_gene: TRBV9
abundance: few
CDR3aa: CASSTSDRLTYGYTF
CDR3nt: TGTGCCAGCAGCACAAGCGACAGGCTTACTTATGGCTACACCTTC

j_gene: TRBJ2-2
d_gene: TRBD2
v_gene: TRBV11-3
abundance: many
CDR3aa: CASSLGGLAGNTGELFF
CDR3nt: TGTGCCAGCAGCTTAGGAGGTCTAGCGGGGAACACCGGGGAGCTGTTTTTT

j_gene: TRBJ2-5
d_gene: .
v_gene: TRBV24-1
abundance: .
CDR3aa: CATSDLGSQETQYF
CDR3nt: TGTGCCACCAGTGATTTAGGAAGCCAAGAGACCCAGTACTTC

j_gene: TRBJ2-7
d_gene: TRBD2
v_gene: TRBV9
abundance: many
CDR3aa: CASSGRLAGGRNEQYF
CDR3nt: TGTGCCAGCAGCGGCAGACTAGCGGGAGGGAGGAACGAGCAGTACTTC

j_gene: TRBJ2-1
d_gene: .
v_gene: TRBV5-4
abundance: .
CDR3aa: CASSLGQGTPQFF
CDR3nt: TGTGCCAGCAGCTTGGGCCAAGGGACCCCGCAGTTCTTC

j_gene: TRBJ1-6
d_gene: .
v_gene: TRBV7-2
abundance: .
CDR3aa: CASSLAGASYNSPLHF
CDR3nt: TGTGCCAGCAGCTTAGCGGGAGCAAGCTATAATTCACCCCTCCACTTT

j_gene: TRBJ1-2
d_gene: .
v_gene: TRBV20-1
abundance: .
CDR3aa: CSARRGTYGYTF
CDR3nt: TGCAGTGCTAGGCGCGGCACCTATGGCTACACCTTC

j_gene: TRBJ2-3
d_gene: .
v_gene: TRBV24-1
abundance: few
CDR3aa: CATSDPTGDTQYF
CDR3nt: TGTGCCACCAGTGATCCTACCGGGGATACGCAGTATTTT

j_gene: TRBJ1-2
d_gene: TRBD1
v_gene: TRBV5-4
abundance: .
CDR3aa: CASSAQGWFYGYTF
CDR3nt: TGTGCCAGCAGCGCACAGGGGTGGTTCTATGGCTACACCTTC

j_gene: TRBJ2-7
d_gene: TRBD2
v_gene: TRBV6-6
abundance: few
CDR3aa: CASSYTAPGLGGDEQYF
CDR3nt: TGTGCCAGCAGTTACACCGCTCCGGGTCTTGGGGGGGACGAGCAGTACTTC

j_gene: TRBJ2-3
d_gene: TRBD1
v_gene: TRBV6-4
abundance: few
CDR3aa: CASSVSGGRDTQYF
CDR3nt: TGTGCCAGCAGTGTGTCAGGGGGCAGGGATACGCAGTATTTT

j_gene: TRBJ2-7
d_gene: .
v_gene: TRBV12-3/TRBV12-4
abundance: .
CDR3aa: CASSLRQGRDEQYF
CDR3nt: TGTGCCAGCAGTTTGCGACAGGGGAGGGACGAGCAGTACTTC

j_gene: TRBJ2-1
d_gene: .
v_gene: TRBV6-6
abundance: few
CDR3aa: CASRDYDNEQFF
CDR3nt: TGTGCCAGCAGGGACTACGACAATGAGCAGTTCTTC

j_gene: TRBJ2-7
d_gene: .
v_gene: TRBV6-1
abundance: many
CDR3aa: CASCPGWSYEQYF
CDR3nt: TGTGCCAGCTGTCCAGGGTGGTCCTACGAGCAGTACTTC

j_gene: TRBJ1-2
d_gene: .
v_gene: TRBV29-1
abundance: few
CDR3aa: CSGSGYTF
CDR3nt: TGCAGCGGGTCAGGCTACACCTTC

j_gene: TRBJ2-3
d_gene: .
v_gene: TRBV20-1
abundance: .
CDR3aa: CSVPESGSGTDTQYF
CDR3nt: TGCAGTGTCCCCGAGTCGGGCTCTGGCACAGATACGCAGTATTTT

j_gene: TRBJ2-2
d_gene: TRBD2
v_gene: TRBV7-9
abundance: .
CDR3aa: CASSLRRLAGVGTGELFF
CDR3nt: TGTGCCAGCAGCTTAAGAAGGCTAGCGGGAGTAGGGACCGGGGAGCTGTTTTTT

j_gene: TRBJ1-2
d_gene: .
v_gene: TRBV20-1
abundance: .
CDR3aa: CSASSRGLGFGYTF
CDR3nt: TGCAGTGCTAGCTCCAGGGGCTTGGGATTTGGCTACACCTTC

j_gene: TRBJ2-3
d_gene: TRBD2
v_gene: TRBV7-9
abundance: many
CDR3aa: CASSTGLAGELDTQYF
CDR3nt: TGTGCCAGCAGCACAGGACTAGCGGGAGAGTTAGATACGCAGTATTTT

j_gene: TRBJ2-7
d_gene: .
v_gene: TRBV14
abundance: many
CDR3aa: CASSPQGLGMYF
CDR3nt: TGTGCCAGCAGCCCTCAGGGCTTAGGAATGTACTTC

j_gene: TRBJ2-7
d_gene: TRBD1
v_gene: TRBV7-8
abundance: many
CDR3aa: CASSFLAGTGVLREQYF
CDR3nt: TGTGCCAGCAGCTTTCTGGCCGGGACAGGGGTCCTAAGGGAGCAGTACTTC

j_gene: TRBJ2-5
d_gene: TRBD2
v_gene: TRBV2
abundance: few
CDR3aa: CASSVFSGGPETQYF
CDR3nt: TGTGCCAGCAGTGTATTTAGCGGGGGGCCGGAGACCCAGTACTTC

j_gene: TRBJ1-4
d_gene: TRBD1
v_gene: TRBV10-3
abundance: few
CDR3aa: CAISERDRGERGEKLFF
CDR3nt: TGTGCCATCAGTGAACGGGACAGGGGAGAGCGGGGTGAAAAACTGTTTTTT

j_gene: TRBJ1-2
d_gene: .
v_gene: TRBV6-5
abundance: many
CDR3aa: CASSYSSRGGINYGYTF
CDR3nt: TGTGCCAGCAGTTACTCATCTAGGGGCGGGATTAACTATGGCTACACCTTC

j_gene: TRBJ2-6
d_gene: .
v_gene: TRBV29-1
abundance: few
CDR3aa: CSVEDPGSPFNVLTF
CDR3nt: TGCAGCGTTGAAGATCCAGGCAGCCCGTTCAACGTCCTGACTTTC

j_gene: TRBJ2-4
d_gene: .
v_gene: TRBV2
abundance: few
CDR3aa: CASRPIWGLTLNIQYF
CDR3nt: TGTGCCAGCAGACCAATTTGGGGCCTTACTCTTAACATTCAGTACTTC

j_gene: TRBJ1-4
d_gene: TRBD1
v_gene: TRBV20-1
abundance: many
CDR3aa: CSWTGEEEKLFF
CDR3nt: TGCAGTTGGACAGGAGAGGAGGAAAAACTGTTTTTT

j_gene: TRBJ1-2
d_gene: .
v_gene: TRBV20-1
abundance: few
CDR3aa: CSARVRAGHGYTF
CDR3nt: TGCAGTGCTAGAGTGAGGGCAGGGCATGGCTACACCTTC

j_gene: TRBJ2-2
d_gene: .
v_gene: TRBV5-1
abundance: many
CDR3aa: CASSFYREANTGELFF
CDR3nt: TGCGCCAGCAGCTTCTACAGGGAGGCGAACACCGGGGAGCTGTTTTTT

j_gene: TRBJ2-1
d_gene: TRBD1
v_gene: TRBV7-6
abundance: .
CDR3aa: CASSFGTGNFNEQFF
CDR3nt: TGTGCCAGCAGCTTCGGGACAGGGAACTTTAATGAGCAGTTCTTC

j_gene: TRBJ2-5
d_gene: TRBD1
v_gene: TRBV7-3
abundance: many
CDR3aa: CASSPTGNQETQYF
CDR3nt: TGTGCCAGCAGCCCGACAGGGAACCAAGAGACCCAGTACTTC

j_gene: TRBJ2-4
d_gene: .
v_gene: TRBV12-3/TRBV12-4
abundance: many
CDR3aa: CASSFSPGGIAKNIQYF
CDR3nt: TGTGCCAGCAGTTTCTCCCCCGGGGGCATAGCCAAAAACATTCAGTACTTC

j_gene: TRBJ2-5
d_gene: TRBD2
v_gene: TRBV19
abundance: many
CDR3aa: CASSGLAGGRQETQYF
CDR3nt: TGTGCCAGTAGTGGACTAGCGGGGGGCCGCCAAGAGACCCAGTACTTC

j_gene: TRBJ1-3
d_gene: .
v_gene: TRBV30
abundance: few
CDR3aa: CAWTGRLSSGNTIYF
CDR3nt: TGTGCCTGGACGGGCCGACTAAGCTCTGGAAACACCATATATTTT

j_gene: TRBJ2-1
d_gene: .
v_gene: TRBV12-3/TRBV12-4
abundance: many
CDR3aa: CASSLAAEQFF
CDR3nt: TGTGCCAGCAGTTTAGCGGCTGAGCAGTTCTTC

j_gene: TRBJ2-1
d_gene: .
v_gene: TRBV5-8
abundance: .
CDR3aa: CASSHHFGVF
CDR3nt: TGTGCCAGCAGCCACCACTTCGGGGTCTTC

j_gene: TRBJ1-2
d_gene: TRBD1
v_gene: TRBV19
abundance: .
CDR3aa: CASSTTGDAYGYTF
CDR3nt: TGTGCCAGTAGTACAACAGGGGATGCCTATGGCTACACCTTC

j_gene: TRBJ2-2
d_gene: .
v_gene: TRBV2
abundance: many
CDR3aa: CASAVEEGGELFF
CDR3nt: TGTGCCAGCGCCGTGGAGGAGGGCGGGGAGCTGTTTTTT